This T cell receptor (beta chain) was recorded in a study of T cell responses to AZD1222 COVID-19 vaccine. Points from the study as a whole: The donors showed a predominance of white British ancestry and of females, with possible underestimation of clonal diversity. Just a handful of people given AZD1222 tested seropositive at baseline. Spike-specific TCR breadth and depth were elevated following two AZD1222 doses.

Clones were sequenced by immunoSEQ multiplex PCR, and TCRdb holds only the in-frame ones, with some missing. The sample records tens of thousands of clones, approximately 88% being singletons. Pooled in the analysis were second doses at about 4 or about 12 weeks. CDR1 is SGHAT, CDR2 FQDESV, per germline (reference sequence). This CDR3 comprises 11 residues. V lost 5 bases and J lost 6, with 5 bases in between. A note on this clone: Its antigen is still unknown.

This TCR was recovered from an adult who received the AZD1222 COVID-19 vaccine. This chain uses TRBV11-1 with TRBJ2-1; D is unclear. The specimen was peripheral blood, collected 28 days after the second AZD1222 dose. The CDR3 sequence is CASSRANEQFF. CDR3 in DNA: TGTGCCAGCAGCCGGGCCAATGAGCAGTTCTTC.